The 2 T cell receptor beta chains given below trace back to one sample, sequenced in a study of shared clonotypes between healthy human individuals. Cells designated naive CD8 were CD45RO-negative and were positively selected for CCR7, with terminally differentiated effector memory CD45RA+ cells excluded. Only in-frame clones appear in the TCRdb table, and some are missing; sequencing was by immunoSEQ multiplex PCR. The sample lists roughly 2.1 million clones, just over 90% occurring once. The sample taken for sequencing was naive CD8+ T cells from PBMCs. Source of these receptors: a man between 18 and 29 years old in good health. Some clones in this sample may be carry-over from other donors' samples.

This chain uses TRBV28 with TRBJ2-7, with D possibly called TRBD1 or TRBD2 (5 bases each). The V and J ends lost 6 bases and 5 bases respectively, with 17 bases between them. The CDR3 spans 14 residues. Germline V lookup: CDR1 MDHEN, CDR2 SYDVKM. Here the CDR3 reads CASSLGPGIHEQYF. CDR3 bases: TGTGCCAGCAGCTTGGGGCCGGGGATTCACGAGCAGTACTTC.

This chain uses TRBV27 with TRBJ2-1; TRBD2 matches at 11 bases. With V trimmed by 2 bases and J by 4 bases, 7 bases remained unmatched. This CDR3 is 17 amino acids long. CDR1 and CDR2 (germline): MNHEY, SMNVEV (reference sequence). The CDR3 DNA reads TGTGCCAGCAGTTTAGGCCCCGGGACTAGCGGTTACAATGAGCAGTTCTTC. Translated, it gives CASSLGPGTSGYNEQFF.